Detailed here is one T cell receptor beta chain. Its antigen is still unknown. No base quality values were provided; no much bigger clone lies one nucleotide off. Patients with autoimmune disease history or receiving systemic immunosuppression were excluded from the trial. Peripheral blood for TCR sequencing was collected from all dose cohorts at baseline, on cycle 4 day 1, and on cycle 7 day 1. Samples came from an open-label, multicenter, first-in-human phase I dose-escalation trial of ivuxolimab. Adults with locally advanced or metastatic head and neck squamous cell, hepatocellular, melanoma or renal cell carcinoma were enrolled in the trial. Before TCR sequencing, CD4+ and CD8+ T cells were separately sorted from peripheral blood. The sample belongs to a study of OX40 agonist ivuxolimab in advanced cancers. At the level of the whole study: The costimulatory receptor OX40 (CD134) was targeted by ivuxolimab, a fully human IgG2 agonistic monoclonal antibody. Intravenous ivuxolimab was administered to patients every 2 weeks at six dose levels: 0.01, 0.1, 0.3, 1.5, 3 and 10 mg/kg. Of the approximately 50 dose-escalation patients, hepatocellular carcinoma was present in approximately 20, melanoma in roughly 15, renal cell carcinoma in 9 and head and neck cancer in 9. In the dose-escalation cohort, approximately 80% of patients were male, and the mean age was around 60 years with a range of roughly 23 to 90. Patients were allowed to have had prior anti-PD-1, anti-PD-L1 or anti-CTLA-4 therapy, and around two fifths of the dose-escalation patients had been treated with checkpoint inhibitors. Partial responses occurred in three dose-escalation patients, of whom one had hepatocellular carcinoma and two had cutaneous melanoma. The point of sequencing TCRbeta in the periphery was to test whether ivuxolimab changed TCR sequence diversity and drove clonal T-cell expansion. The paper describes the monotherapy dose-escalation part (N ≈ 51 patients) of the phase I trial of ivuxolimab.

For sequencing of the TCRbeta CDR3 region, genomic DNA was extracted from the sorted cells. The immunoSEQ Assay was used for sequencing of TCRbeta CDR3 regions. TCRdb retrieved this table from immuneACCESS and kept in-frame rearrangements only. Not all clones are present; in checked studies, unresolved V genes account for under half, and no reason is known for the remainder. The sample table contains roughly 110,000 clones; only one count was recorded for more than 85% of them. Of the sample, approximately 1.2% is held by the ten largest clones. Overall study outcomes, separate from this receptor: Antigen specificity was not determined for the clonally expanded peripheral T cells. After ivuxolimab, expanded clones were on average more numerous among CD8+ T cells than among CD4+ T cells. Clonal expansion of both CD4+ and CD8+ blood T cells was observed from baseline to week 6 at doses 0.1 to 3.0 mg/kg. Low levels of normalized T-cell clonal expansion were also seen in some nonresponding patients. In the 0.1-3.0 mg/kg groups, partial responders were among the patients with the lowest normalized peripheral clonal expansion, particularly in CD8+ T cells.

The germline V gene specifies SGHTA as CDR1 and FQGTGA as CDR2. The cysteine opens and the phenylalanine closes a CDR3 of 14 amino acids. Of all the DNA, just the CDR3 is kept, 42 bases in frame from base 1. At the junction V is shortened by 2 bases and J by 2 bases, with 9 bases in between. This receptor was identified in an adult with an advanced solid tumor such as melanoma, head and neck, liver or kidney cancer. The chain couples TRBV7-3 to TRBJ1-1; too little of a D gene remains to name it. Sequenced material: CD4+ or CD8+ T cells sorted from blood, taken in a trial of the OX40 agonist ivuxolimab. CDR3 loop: CASSLQGHNTEAFF. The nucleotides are TGTGCCAGCAGCTTACAAGGCCATAACACTGAAGCTTTCTTT.